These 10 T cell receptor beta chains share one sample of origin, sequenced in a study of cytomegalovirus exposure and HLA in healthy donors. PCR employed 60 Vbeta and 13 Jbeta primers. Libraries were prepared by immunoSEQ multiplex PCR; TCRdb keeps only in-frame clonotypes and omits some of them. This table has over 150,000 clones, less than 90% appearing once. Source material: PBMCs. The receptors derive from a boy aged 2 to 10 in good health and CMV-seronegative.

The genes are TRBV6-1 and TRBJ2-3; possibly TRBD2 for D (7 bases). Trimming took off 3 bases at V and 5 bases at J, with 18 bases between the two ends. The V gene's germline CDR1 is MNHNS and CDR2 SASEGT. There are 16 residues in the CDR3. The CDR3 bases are TGTGCCAGCAGTGATGGGGGGGACATGGGGGAAGATACGCAGTATTTT. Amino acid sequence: CASSDGGDMGEDTQYF.

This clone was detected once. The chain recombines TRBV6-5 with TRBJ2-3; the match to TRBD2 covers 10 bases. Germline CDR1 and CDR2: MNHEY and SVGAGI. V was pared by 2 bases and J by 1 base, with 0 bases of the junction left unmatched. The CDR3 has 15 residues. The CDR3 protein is CASSYTSGGTDTQYF. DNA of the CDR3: TGTGCCAGCAGTTACACTAGCGGGGGCACAGATACGCAGTATTTT.

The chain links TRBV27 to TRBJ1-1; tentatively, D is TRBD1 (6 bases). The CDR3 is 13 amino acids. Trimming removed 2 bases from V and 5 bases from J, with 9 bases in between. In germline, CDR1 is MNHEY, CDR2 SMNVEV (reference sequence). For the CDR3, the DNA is TGTGCCAGCAGTTTAGGACAGTGGACTGAAGCTTTCTTT. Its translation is CASSLGQWTEAFF.

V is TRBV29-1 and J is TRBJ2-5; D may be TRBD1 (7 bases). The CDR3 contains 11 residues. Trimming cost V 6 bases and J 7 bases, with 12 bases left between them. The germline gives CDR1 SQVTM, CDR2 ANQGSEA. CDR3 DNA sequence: TGCAGCGTCCGACAGGGAGGGACCCAGTACTTC. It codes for CSVRQGGTQYF.

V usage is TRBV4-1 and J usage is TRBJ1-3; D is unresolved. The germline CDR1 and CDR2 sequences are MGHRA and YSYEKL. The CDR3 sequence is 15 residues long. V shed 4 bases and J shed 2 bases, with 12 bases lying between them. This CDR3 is CASSRQGGTGNTIYF. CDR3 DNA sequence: TGCGCCAGCAGCCGCCAAGGAGGTACTGGAAACACCATATATTTT.

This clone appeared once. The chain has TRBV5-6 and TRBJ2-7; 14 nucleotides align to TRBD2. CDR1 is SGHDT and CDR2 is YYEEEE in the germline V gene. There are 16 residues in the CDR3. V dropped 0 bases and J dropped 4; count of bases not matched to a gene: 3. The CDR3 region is CASSLGTSGRRYEQYF. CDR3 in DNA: TGTGCCAGCAGCTTGGGGACTAGCGGGAGGAGATACGAGCAGTACTTC.

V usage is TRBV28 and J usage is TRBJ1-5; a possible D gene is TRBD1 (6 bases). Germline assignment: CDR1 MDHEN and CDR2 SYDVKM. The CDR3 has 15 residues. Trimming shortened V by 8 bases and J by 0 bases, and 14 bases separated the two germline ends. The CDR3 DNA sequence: TGTGCCAGCGCTACAGGGCTCTATAGCAATCAGCCCCAGCATTTT. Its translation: CASATGLYSNQPQHF.

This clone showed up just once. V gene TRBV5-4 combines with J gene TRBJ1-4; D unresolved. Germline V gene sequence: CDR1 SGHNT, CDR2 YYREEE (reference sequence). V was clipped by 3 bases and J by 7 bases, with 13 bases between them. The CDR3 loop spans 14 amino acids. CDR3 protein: CASSSREGSEKLFF. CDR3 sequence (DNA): TGTGCCAGCAGCTCCCGGGAGGGTAGTGAAAAACTGTTTTTT.

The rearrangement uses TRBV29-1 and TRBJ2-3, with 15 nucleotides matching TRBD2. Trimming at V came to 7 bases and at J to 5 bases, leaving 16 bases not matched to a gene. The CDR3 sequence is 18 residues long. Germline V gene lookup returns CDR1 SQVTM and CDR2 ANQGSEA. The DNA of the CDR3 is TGCAGCGCCCGGGTTTGGACTAGCGGGAGGGCCCTCGGAGATACGCAGTATTTT. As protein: CSARVWTSGRALGDTQYF.

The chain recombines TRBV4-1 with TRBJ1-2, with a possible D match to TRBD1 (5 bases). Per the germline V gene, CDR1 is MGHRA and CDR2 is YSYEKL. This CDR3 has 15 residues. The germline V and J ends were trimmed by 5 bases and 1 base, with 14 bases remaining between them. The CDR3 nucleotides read TGCGCCAGCAGCGCGGCTAGGGGTTTTAACTATGGCTACACCTTC. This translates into CASSAARGFNYGYTF.